The 32 T cell receptor beta chains below come from one sample, sequenced in a study of T cell responses to AZD1222 COVID-19 vaccine. Generated by immunoSEQ multiplex PCR, the TCRdb table keeps only in-frame clones and is missing some. The sample holds around 130,000 clones, approximately 86% seen once. Sequences were derived from peripheral blood, sampled 28 days after the second AZD1222 dose. The receptors come from an adult who received the AZD1222 COVID-19 vaccine.

This clone was found once. This sequence joins TRBV5-1 and TRBJ2-7; D possibly uses TRBD1 or TRBD2 (5 bases each). The V gene lost 5 bases and the J gene lost 3 bases, with 9 bases spanning the gap. Per the germline V gene, CDR1 is SGHRS and CDR2 is YFSETQ. The CDR3 spans 12 residues. This chain's CDR3 is CASRGEFYEQYF. CDR3 sequence (DNA): TGCGCCAGCAGAGGGGAGTTCTACGAGCAGTACTTC.

This clone came up once. The chain has TRBV6-6 and TRBJ2-7, with a tentative D call TRBD2 (5 bases). Germline V gene sequence: CDR1 MNHNY, CDR2 SVGAGI (reference sequence). V dropped 6 bases and J dropped 1 base, with 16 bases sitting between them. CDR3 length: 15 residues. CDR3 nucleotides: TGTGCCAGCAGGTCTGATCGGGATCTATCCTACGAGCAGTACTTC. Translated, it gives CASRSDRDLSYEQYF.

The chain employs TRBV5-8 and TRBJ1-4; D possibly corresponds to TRBD1 (5 bases). Per the germline V gene, CDR1 is SGHTS and CDR2 is YDEGEE. V was shortened by 4 bases and J by 0 bases, with 16 bases between the two germline ends. This CDR3 region has 17 residues. CDR3 sequence reads: CASSGRGFLATNEKLFF. The CDR3 DNA is TGTGCCAGCAGCGGACGGGGCTTCCTTGCAACTAATGAAAAACTGTTTTTT. The full variable domain, rest sourced from reference TRBV5-8 and TRBJ1-4, is EAGVTQSPTHLIKTRGQQATLRCSPISGHTSVYWYQQALGLGLQFLLWYDEGEERNRGNFPPRFSGRQFPNYSSELNVNALELEDSALYLCASSGRGFLATNEKLFFGSGTQLSVL.

A few counts support this clone. V is TRBV29-1 and J is TRBJ2-7; 9 bases fit TRBD1. The CDR3 spans 14 residues. CDR1 and CDR2 from the germline V gene are SQVTM and ANQGSEA. The trim removed 7 bases at V and 5 bases at J, leaving 12 bases unmatched. CDR3 nucleotide sequence: TGCAGCGCAAAAAGGGGGACAGGGTTCGACGAGCAGTACTTC. Translation gives CSAKRGTGFDEQYF.

V usage is TRBV28 and J usage is TRBJ2-7; TRBD1 might be the D (5 bases). CDR1 and CDR2 from the germline V gene are MDHEN and SYDVKM. The CDR3 runs 15 residues. The V gene lost 5 bases and the J gene lost 6 bases, with 20 bases spanning the gap. This CDR3 is CASSPPDTLKGEQYF. The CDR3, as DNA: TGTGCCAGCAGTCCACCGGACACCCTGAAGGGCGAGCAGTACTTC.

V usage is TRBV3-1 (or the pseudogene TRBV3-2) and J usage is TRBJ1-1; D call uncertain. This CDR3 is built from 15 residues. The germline CDR1 and CDR2 sequences are LGHDT and YNNKEL (reference sequence). Trimming took off 6 bases at V and 1 base at J, with 15 bases between the two ends. The CDR3: CASRGERGANTEAFF. The CDR3 DNA sequence: TGTGCCAGCAGGGGAGAGCGGGGAGCGAACACTGAAGCTTTCTTT.

The gene calls are TRBV28 and TRBJ2-7; the D gene is possibly TRBD1 (6 bases). Germline values: CDR1 MDHEN, CDR2 SYDVKM. V dropped 9 bases and J dropped 3 bases, with 12 bases sitting between them. The length of the CDR3 is 12 residues. CDR3 in DNA: TGTGCCAGTACAGGGTTCCTCTACGAGCAGTACTTC. Its translation is CASTGFLYEQYF.

The chain is built from TRBV2 and TRBJ2-3; D is possibly TRBD1 or TRBD2 (5 bases each). CDR1 is SNHLY and CDR2 is FYNNEI in the germline V gene. This CDR3 comprises 14 residues. The V gene lost 7 bases and the J gene lost 2 bases, with 13 bases spanning the gap. The CDR3 loop is CASKVGATTDTQYF. The CDR3 nucleotides are TGTGCCAGCAAGGTCGGGGCAACCACAGATACGCAGTATTTT.

The chain couples TRBV7-9 to TRBJ1-6; no clear D. From germline, CDR1 is SEHNR and CDR2 FQNEAQ (reference sequence). This CDR3 has 17 amino acids. With 0 bases removed from V and 0 bases from J, the gap between germline ends came to 9 bases. CDR3 region: CASSLAGRSSYNSPLHF. The CDR3 bases are TGTGCCAGCAGCTTAGCCGGACGGAGCTCCTATAATTCACCCCTCCACTTT.

The chain couples TRBV28 to TRBJ2-1, with 12 bases identical to TRBD2. Germline loops: CDR1 MDHEN, CDR2 SYDVKM. This CDR3 is 18 amino acids long. After removal of 4 bases from V and 4 bases from J, the junction contained 11 bases not matched to a gene. CDR3 bases: TGTGCCAGCAGTTACCCCCGGACTAGCGGGACTCTTTACAATGAGCAGTTCTTC. Amino acids: CASSYPRTSGTLYNEQFF.

The CDR3 DNA follows: TGTGCCAGCAGTCCTCACAATTCCTACGAGCAGTACTTC. Translating gives CASSPHNSYEQYF. V usage is TRBV6-5 and J usage is TRBJ2-7, with no clear D. This CDR3 has 13 residues. Germline V gene lookup returns CDR1 MNHEY and CDR2 SVGAGI. V was pared by 5 bases and J by 1 base, with 9 bases between.

The rearrangement links TRBV5-1 to TRBJ2-5; TRBD2 matches 12 bases. The CDR3 contains 16 residues. The junction had 8 bases not matched to a gene; V was cut back by 3 bases and J by 5 bases. Germline lookup yields CDR1 SGHRS and CDR2 YFSETQ. Here the CDR3 DNA reads TGCGCCAGCAGCTCCCAGCTAGCGGGGGGGCAGGAGACCCAGTACTTC. It translates to CASSSQLAGGQETQYF. The complete variable domain, with remaining parts taken from reference TRBV5-1 and TRBJ2-5, reads KAGVTQTPRYLIKTRGQQVTLSCSPISGHRSVSWYQQTPGQGLQFLFEYFSETQRNKGNFPGRFSGRQFSNSRSEMNVSTLELGDSALYLCASSSQLAGGQETQYFGPGTRLLVL.

The chain links TRBV19 to TRBJ1-2; unclear D gene. This CDR3 is 13 amino acids long. V gave up 4 bases and J gave up 5 bases, with 11 bases separating them. The germline V gene has CDR1 LNHDA and CDR2 SQIVND (reference sequence). The CDR3 reads CASSSSFPYGYTF. The CDR3 region has the DNA TGTGCCAGTAGTAGTAGCTTCCCGTATGGCTACACCTTC.

The chain uses TRBV5-5 and TRBJ2-7; 11 nucleotides match TRBD1. Germline-derived CDR1 and CDR2 are SGHKS and YYEKEE (reference sequence). Trimming took 3 bases from V and 5 from J; bases not matched to a gene: 7. The CDR3 covers 15 residues. The CDR3 loop is CASSSPGTGGDEQYF. CDR3 coding DNA: TGTGCCAGCAGCTCCCCCGGGACAGGGGGGGACGAGCAGTACTTC.

V gene TRBV9 combines with J gene TRBJ2-7; D call uncertain. The V gene's germline CDR1 is SGDLS and CDR2 YYNGEE. CDR3 length: 13 amino acids. Between the trimmed V and J ends, which lost 0 bases and 1 base, there was a span of 5 bases. The CDR3 sequence: CASSVGSSYEQYF. CDR3 DNA sequence: TGTGCCAGCAGCGTAGGGAGTTCCTACGAGCAGTACTTC.

This CDR3 reads CASSSRDEAFF. DNA of the CDR3: TGTGCCAGCAGCAGCCGAGACGAAGCTTTCTTT. This sequence joins TRBV7-9 and TRBJ1-1, with D hard to call. This CDR3 has 11 amino acids. V dropped 5 bases and J dropped 8 bases, with 9 bases sitting between them. Germline V gene data show CDR1 as SEHNR and CDR2 as FQNEAQ (reference sequence).

The CDR3 region has the DNA TGTGCCAGCAGCCCCGGACAGGGGAACACTGAAGCTTTCTTT. It encodes CASSPGQGNTEAFF. This sequence joins TRBV11-2 and TRBJ1-1; 8 nucleotides line up with TRBD1. Trimming at V came to 5 bases and at J to 1 base, leaving 3 bases not matched to a gene. The CDR3 runs to 14 residues. From germline, CDR1 is SGHAT and CDR2 FQNNGV.

This chain links TRBV11-1 with TRBJ2-5; D could derive from TRBD1 or TRBD2 (5 bases each). CDR1 SGHAT and CDR2 FQDESV come from the germline V gene (reference sequence). The V gene lost 3 bases and the J gene lost 1 base, with 9 bases spanning the gap. The CDR3 covers 14 residues. CDR3 in DNA: TGTGCCAGCAGCTTTATTGGGGGCCAAGAGACCCAGTACTTC. Amino acids: CASSFIGGQETQYF.

The CDR3 region has the DNA TGCGCCAGCAGTGACAGGACAGGGAACACTGAAGCTTTCTTT. It translates to CASSDRTGNTEAFF. The chain employs TRBV10-1 and TRBJ1-1, with 7 bases fitting TRBD1. Germline-derived CDR1 and CDR2 are WNHNN and SYGVQD (reference sequence). The CDR3 is made up of 14 amino acids. After removal of 3 bases from V and 1 base from J, the junction contained 2 bases not matched to a gene.

The chain recombines TRBV5-8 with TRBJ2-7; D call uncertain. This CDR3 has 12 amino acids. The V gene lost 0 bases and the J gene lost 3 bases, with 4 bases spanning the gap. Germline V gives CDR1 SGHTS, CDR2 YDEGEE. The CDR3: CASSLDIYEQYF. CDR3 in DNA: TGTGCCAGCAGCTTGGACATCTACGAGCAGTACTTC.

The V gene is TRBV10-3, the J gene TRBJ1-2; no clear D. Germline CDR1 is ENHRY and CDR2 is SYGVKD. This CDR3 comprises 14 residues. V was clipped by 2 bases and J by 4 bases, with 11 bases between them. CDR3 sequence (DNA): TGTGCCATCAGTGAGAGGGTGTCGGTCTATGGCTACACCTTC. Translated: CAISERVSVYGYTF.

Written as DNA, the CDR3 is TGTGCCAGCAGCCAACGGGACAGGGGCGGCTACACCTTC. This gives the protein CASSQRDRGGYTF. V and J are TRBV3-1 (or the pseudogene TRBV3-2) and TRBJ1-2; 10 bases are shared with TRBD1. Germline V CDR1 and CDR2: LGHDT, YNNKEL (reference sequence). The CDR3 consists of 13 residues. Trimming at V came to 2 bases and at J to 8 bases, leaving 2 bases not matched to a gene.

The rearrangement joins TRBV7-3 to TRBJ2-2; D tentatively reads TRBD1 or TRBD2 (5 bases each). CDR3 length: 14 residues. Germline V CDR1 and CDR2: SGHTA, FQGTGA. V was shortened by 2 bases and J by 5 bases, with 9 bases between the two germline ends. For the CDR3, the DNA is TGTGCCAGCAGCTTATGGGACCAAACCGGGGAGCTGTTTTTT. Translating gives CASSLWDQTGELFF.

This clone was detected only once. The gene calls are TRBV4-3 and TRBJ1-3; weak D call: TRBD1 (5 bases). This CDR3 has 16 residues. In germline, CDR1 is LGHNA, CDR2 YSLEER. Trimming stripped 0 bases from V and 0 bases from J, with 9 bases between. The CDR3 bases are TGCGCCAGCAGCCAAGATACCGGGACCTCTGGAAACACCATATATTTT. This codes for CASSQDTGTSGNTIYF.

The CDR3 region has the DNA TGTGCCAGCAGCTTGCGGGCGAATTCACCCCTCCACTTT. Amino acid sequence: CASSLRANSPLHF. The V gene is TRBV5-6, the J gene TRBJ1-6; D is uncertain. V was shortened by 1 base and J by 7 bases, with 6 bases between the two germline ends. The germline CDR1 and CDR2 sequences are SGHDT and YYEEEE. This CDR3 region has 13 residues. Together with reference TRBV5-6 and TRBJ1-6, the CDR3 gives the full variable domain: DAGVTQSPTHLIKTRGQQVTLRCSPKSGHDTVSWYQQALGQGPQFIFQYYEEEERQRGNFPDRFSGHQFPNYSSELNVNALLLGDSALYLCASSLRANSPLHFGNGTRLTVT.

This rearrangement joins TRBV5-1 to TRBJ1-6; 7 nucleotides line up with TRBD1. Germline-derived CDR1 and CDR2 are SGHRS and YFSETQ. J gave up 8 bases and V 4 bases, and 9 bases lay outside the gene matches. The CDR3 extends over 15 amino acids. The DNA for the CDR3 is TGCGCCAGCAGCCGGGTGGGGCAGGGGGATTCACCCCTCCACTTT. Translation gives CASSRVGQGDSPLHF. The entire variable domain, with the rest obtained from reference TRBV5-1 and TRBJ1-6, is as follows: KAGVTQTPRYLIKTRGQQVTLSCSPISGHRSVSWYQQTPGQGLQFLFEYFSETQRNKGNFPGRFSGRQFSNSRSEMNVSTLELGDSALYLCASSRVGQGDSPLHFGNGTRLTVT.

The chain uses TRBV5-4 and TRBJ1-2; D gene unclear. The CDR3 is 14 amino acids. Trimming left V 4 bases short and J 6 bases short, with 16 bases between. Germline-derived CDR1 and CDR2 are SGHNT and YYREEE (reference sequence). The CDR3 DNA sequence: TGTGCCAGCAGCCCCATGGTCGGTTCGGATGGCTACACCTTC. Its translation: CASSPMVGSDGYTF.

This rearrangement joins TRBV20-1 to TRBJ2-5; tentative D call: TRBD1 (6 bases). The CDR3 sequence is 11 residues long. Germline V CDR1 and CDR2: DFQATT, SNEGSKA (reference sequence). V shed 6 bases and J shed 5 bases, with 10 bases lying between them. The CDR3 protein is CSALDRETQYF. The CDR3 DNA reads TGCAGTGCGTTAGACAGGGAGACCCAGTACTTC.

The V call is TRBV13, the J call TRBJ2-7, with a tentative D call TRBD2 (7 bases). V lost 0 bases and J 3 bases, leaving 15 bases between the germline ends. CDR1 is PRHDT and CDR2 is FYEKMQ in the germline V gene (reference sequence). The length of the CDR3 is 16 residues. Here the CDR3 reads CASSLGLGGRSYEQYF. CDR3 nucleotide sequence: TGTGCCAGCAGCTTAGGCCTGGGGGGGCGAAGCTACGAGCAGTACTTC.

The rearrangement joins TRBV10-3 to TRBJ1-1, with D perhaps TRBD1 (6 bases). This CDR3 has 15 amino acids. Trimming took 0 bases from V and 2 from J, leaving 10 bases between them. CDR1 and CDR2 (germline): ENHRY, SYGVKD. CDR3 DNA sequence: TGTGCCATCAGTGAGTCAACAGGGACTAACACTGAAGCTTTCTTT. Protein sequence: CAISESTGTNTEAFF.

The chain uses TRBV7-8 and TRBJ1-6; D call uncertain. The germline V gene has CDR1 SGHVS and CDR2 FQNEAQ. Trimming took 5 bases from V and 7 from J, leaving 15 bases between them. The CDR3 is 15 residues long. CDR3 region: CASSHLEVVNSPLHF. The CDR3 coding sequence is TGTGCCAGCAGCCACCTTGAGGTTGTCAATTCACCCCTCCACTTT.

The rearrangement uses TRBV12-3 or TRBV12-4 and TRBJ2-3; D may be TRBD2 (7 bases). V was shortened by 6 bases and J by 9 bases, with 16 bases between the two germline ends. The CDR3 contains 13 residues. CDR3 sequence: CASRGLGGNTQYF. In nucleotides, the CDR3 is TGTGCCAGCAGAGGACTAGGGGGGAACACGCAGTATTTT.